These 20 T cell receptor beta chains were sequenced from one sample in a study of T cells expressing NK-cell markers (dated by TCRdb to 2020 to 2022). Libraries were constructed by 5' RACE. TCRdb names Illumina HiSeq 2000 as the instrument used. TCRdb reprocessed the reads and lists each CDR3 protein sequence as a single entry, with no DNA. The sample's table lists a count of 500,000 or so distinct CDR3 sequences. The top ten clones comprise under 4.5% of the sample. Material for sequencing was blood T cells: a sorted CD56 or NKG2C T cell subset, CD4+ or CD8+ T cells, or bulk PBMC T cells (not recorded which). These TCRs come from a man in his late teens or twenties in good health. Donor details come from another sample of the same person, matched by shared clones.

V usage is TRBV11-2 and J usage is TRBJ2-1; TCRdb names TRBD1, which stays unverified in the absence of DNA. Germline V gene lookup returns CDR1 SGHAT and CDR2 FQNNGV. The CDR3 has 14 residues. The CDR3 here is CASSHPGRNNEQFF.

The chain couples TRBV3-1 to TRBJ2-1; TCRdb proposes TRBD2, but this gene call is untestable without DNA. The germline V gene has CDR1 LGHDT and CDR2 YNNKEL (reference sequence). The CDR3 runs to 16 residues. The chain's CDR3 is CASSQEEIAGMGEQFF.

The chain recombines TRBV7-2 with TRBJ1-2. CDR3 length equals 12 residues. Germline CDR1 is SGHTA and CDR2 is FQGNSA. Here the CDR3 reads CASSLDGYGYTF. Variable domain in full (rest from reference TRBV7-2 and TRBJ1-2): GAGVSQSPSNKVTEKGKDVELRCDPISGHTALYWYRQSLGQGLEFLIYFQGNSAPDKSGLPSDRFSAERTGGSVSTLTIQRTQQEDSAVYLCASSLDGYGYTFGSGTRLTVV.

V and J are TRBV6-2 or TRBV6-3 and TRBJ2-7; TCRdb designates TRBD2, a call that cannot be tested without DNA. Germline V gene lookup returns CDR1 MNHEY and CDR2 SVGEGT. This CDR3 has 13 residues. This chain's CDR3 is CATLFASGYEQYF.

J is TRBJ2-5 and V is TRBV3-1; the D gene TCRdb calls, TRBD2, cannot be checked with no DNA. The CDR3 totals 14 residues. Per the germline V gene, CDR1 is LGHDT and CDR2 is YNNKEL (reference sequence). CDR3 in amino acids: CASSSAGTKETQYF.

The chain is built from TRBV5-1 and TRBJ2-1. CDR1 is SGHRS, CDR2 YFSETQ, per germline. The CDR3 contains 12 residues. CDR3: CASSPDSGEQFF.

The chain recombines TRBV7-6 with TRBJ2-3; TCRdb returns TRBD1, unconfirmable since there is no DNA. CDR1 and CDR2 (germline): SGHVS, FNYEAQ. CDR3 length: 13 amino acids. The CDR3: CASSSENRATQYF.

The chain couples TRBV15 to TRBJ2-1; the D call of TRBD1 rests on TCRdb alone, since no DNA is present to check it. The CDR3 runs to 16 residues. CDR1 and CDR2 from the germline V gene are LNHNV and YYDKDF (reference sequence). The CDR3 protein is CATSRDRAGGGNEQFF.

The chain couples TRBV29-1 to TRBJ2-1; TCRdb selects TRBD2, and the lack of DNA leaves this call unchecked. Germline assignment: CDR1 SQVTM and CDR2 ANQGSEA. The CDR3 loop spans 14 amino acids. The chain's CDR3 is CSVSSGLSNNEQFF.

The rearrangement joins TRBV29-1 to TRBJ2-2. Germline V gives CDR1 SQVTM, CDR2 ANQGSEA. The CDR3 totals 14 residues. The CDR3 loop reads CSVEDLLRTGELFF.

This chain joins TRBV3-1 and TRBJ2-1; the TCRdb D gene call, TRBD1, has no DNA to confirm it. This CDR3 is built from 15 residues. From germline, CDR1 is LGHDT and CDR2 YNNKEL (reference sequence). The CDR3 region is CASSRNGDRHNEQFF.

The rearrangement uses TRBV11-2 and TRBJ1-2; the TCRdb D gene call, TRBD1, has no DNA to confirm it. Germline V gene data show CDR1 as SGHAT and CDR2 as FQNNGV. The CDR3 has 13 amino acids. CDR3 in amino acids: CASSPGTGNGYTF.

The chain links TRBV20-1 to TRBJ2-7; absent DNA, TCRdb's TRBD2 call cannot be checked. Germline V gene data show CDR1 as DFQATT and CDR2 as SNEGSKA (reference sequence). The CDR3 has 14 amino acids. This CDR3 reads CSATSPSGTYEQYF.

The V and J genes are TRBV14 and TRBJ1-2. The CDR3 has 13 residues. Looked up from germline, CDR1 is SGHDN and CDR2 is FVKESK. CDR3 loop: CASSQVRDYGYTF.

This CDR3 is CAISDRPGTSVNTGELFF. The chain recombines TRBV10-3 with TRBJ2-2; TCRdb gives TRBD2 as the D gene, but with no DNA this cannot be confirmed. The CDR3 is made up of 18 amino acids. CDR1 ENHRY and CDR2 SYGVKD come from the germline V gene.

The genes are TRBV30 and TRBJ2-7; TCRdb designates TRBD1, a call that cannot be tested without DNA. This CDR3 comprises 12 residues. Per the germline V gene, CDR1 is GTSNPN and CDR2 is SVGIG (reference sequence). CDR3 residues: CAPGRETYEQYF.

The chain is built from TRBV7-2 and TRBJ1-1. Germline V lookup: CDR1 SGHTA, CDR2 FQGNSA. The CDR3 loop spans 16 amino acids. The CDR3: CASSLDSVWGNTEAFF.

The chain links TRBV7-2 to TRBJ2-7. CDR1 and CDR2 (germline): SGHTA, FQGNSA. The CDR3 is 15 amino acids. This CDR3 is CASSLEKQAYYEQYF.

The chain is built from TRBV15 and TRBJ1-5. Germline V lookup: CDR1 LNHNV, CDR2 YYDKDF (reference sequence). The CDR3 is made up of 16 amino acids. The CDR3 protein is CATSRDRGGGRQPQHF.

The J gene is TRBJ2-1, the V gene TRBV12-3 or TRBV12-4; TCRdb calls TRBD2, which cannot be checked without DNA. The CDR3 length is 12 residues. The CDR3: CAKWTSGGEQFF.